This TCR beta chain was documented in a study of CD8+CD57+ T cells in acquired aplastic anemia. Study as a whole: Healthy CD8+ samples averaged about 11.0 million reads.

This clonotype was seen a few times. A much bigger clone sits one base away, suggesting this may be a read error. TCR beta VDJ combinations and CDR3 sequences were profiled from genomic DNA. TCRdb reprocessed the reads with MiXCR, giving one entry per CDR3 protein. The table lists about 200,000 distinct CDR3 sequences, roughly 35% of them singletons. This TCR came from a human donor in good health, serving as a control. What was sequenced was sorted CD4+, CD8+, or CD8+CD57+ T cells (not recorded which) from PBMCs.

CDR3 nucleotide sequence: TGTGCCAGCGGCTTTAAGGAGGGTTCACCCCTCCACTTT. Amino acids: CASGFKEGSPLHF. The chain links TRBV11-2 to TRBJ1-6; D is unresolved. CDR3 length equals 13 residues. Looked up from germline, CDR1 is SGHAT and CDR2 is FQNNGV.